These T cell receptor beta chains were read from a single sample in a study of OX40 agonist ivuxolimab in advanced cancers. Sequenced by immunoSEQ multiplex PCR; TCRdb stores in-frame clones only, minus some. The sample has tens of thousands of clones; around 91% are singletons. Material: CD4+ or CD8+ T cells sorted from blood, obtained in a trial of the OX40 agonist ivuxolimab. These receptors all stem from an adult with an advanced solid tumor such as melanoma, head and neck, liver or kidney cancer. The CDR3 runs from the conserved cysteine through the conserved F or W. Each record gives: V gene, J gene, CDR3 protein.

TRBV6-5	TRBJ2-1	CASNRAPGAWFF
TRBV2	TRBJ1-5	CASRGYGVNQPQHF
TRBV9	TRBJ2-2	CASSVQREVPNTGELFF
TRBV9	TRBJ2-1	CASSVYFNNEQFF
TRBV6-6	TRBJ1-6	CASSYLKGSYNSPLHF
TRBV7-9	TRBJ1-1	CASSHRTEGTEAFF
TRBV20-1	TRBJ1-1	CSAYSGSEAFF
TRBV28	TRBJ1-6	CASRLGGGRSPLHF
TRBV5-1	TRBJ2-7	CASSYLQGAKEQYF
TRBV7-9	TRBJ1-2	CASSSWTGSGYTF
TRBV4-2	TRBJ1-3	CASSISTLNGGGNTIYF
TRBV14	TRBJ2-7	CASSQLSGGAYEQYF
TRBV4-1	TRBJ2-7	CASSQGGIPDYEQYF
TRBV5-1	TRBJ2-2	CASSLEGVTGELFF
TRBV11-3	TRBJ2-7	CASSLNTGSEQYF
TRBV6-1	TRBJ1-5	CASSDRGILNQPQHF